One and the same sample provided the 12 T cell receptor beta chains below, sequenced in a study of T cell responses to AZD1222 COVID-19 vaccine. The assay was immunoSEQ multiplex PCR, and TCRdb's table has in-frame clones only and misses some. The sample lists about 86,000 clones; roughly 90% were seen once. The source was peripheral blood, collected on day 0 of AZD1222 vaccination. All receptors come from an adult in good health.

The chain is built from TRBV5-1 and TRBJ1-1, with TRBD1 identical over 7 bases. V was clipped by 3 bases and J by 1 base; unmatched bases: 6. Germline loops: CDR1 SGHRS, CDR2 YFSETQ. CDR3 length equals 15 residues. CDR3 coding DNA: TGCGCCAGCAGCTGGGAAAACAGGGGGAACACTGAAGCTTTCTTT. Translation: CASSWENRGNTEAFF.

This chain joins TRBV5-4 and TRBJ2-7, with 8 bases fitting TRBD1. The germline CDR1 and CDR2 sequences are SGHNT and YYREEE (reference sequence). The CDR3 is made up of 13 amino acids. The junction had 5 bases not matched to a gene; V was cut back by 3 bases and J by 6 bases. The CDR3 protein is CASSYDRGREQYF. CDR3 coding DNA: TGTGCCAGCAGCTACGACAGGGGTCGCGAGCAGTACTTC.

V is TRBV5-1 and J is TRBJ2-2, with TRBD1 as a possible D gene (5 bases). Germline lookup yields CDR1 SGHRS and CDR2 YFSETQ. The CDR3 is 17 residues long. With 3 bases removed from V and 1 base from J, the gap between germline ends came to 16 bases. CDR3: CASSYQAGLRNTGELFF. CDR3 nucleotide sequence: TGCGCCAGCAGCTATCAGGCAGGGCTGAGGAACACCGGGGAGCTGTTTTTT.

This clone was recorded a few times. This chain joins TRBV2 and TRBJ2-2; maybe TRBD1 (5 bases). Germline V lookup: CDR1 SNHLY, CDR2 FYNNEI. V lost 10 bases to trimming and J lost 2 bases, with 14 bases between them. The CDR3 is 14 amino acids. The CDR3 bases are TGTGCCACCAAAGACAGAAGTAACACCGGGGAGCTGTTTTTT. As protein: CATKDRSNTGELFF.

A single count supports this clone. The V and J genes are TRBV5-1 and TRBJ2-1, with a tentative D call TRBD2 (5 bases). Germline loops: CDR1 SGHRS, CDR2 YFSETQ. V shed 1 base and J shed 0 bases, with 14 bases lying between them. This CDR3 contains 17 residues. The CDR3 here is CASSLLRGGSSYNEQFF. The CDR3, as DNA: TGCGCCAGCAGCTTGCTTCGGGGTGGGAGCTCCTACAATGAGCAGTTCTTC.

This chain uses TRBV7-2 with TRBJ1-4; D may be TRBD1 (5 bases). Looked up from germline, CDR1 is SGHTA and CDR2 is FQGNSA. This CDR3 region has 16 residues. Trimming left V 5 bases short and J 0 bases short, with 13 bases between. CDR3 residues: CASSQRGYATNEKLFF. The DNA for the CDR3 is TGTGCCAGCAGCCAAAGGGGATATGCAACTAATGAAAAACTGTTTTTT.

The V and J genes are TRBV28 and TRBJ2-7; D might be TRBD1 (6 bases). Germline assignment: CDR1 MDHEN and CDR2 SYDVKM. V was clipped by 9 bases and J by 2 bases, with 11 bases between them. The CDR3 totals 12 residues. CDR3 bases: TGTGCCAGTCGGGACACAACCTACGAGCAGTACTTC. This gives the protein CASRDTTYEQYF. The whole variable domain, filled in from reference TRBV28 and TRBJ2-7, reads DVKVTQSSRYLVKRTGEKVFLECVQDMDHENMFWYRQDPGLGLRLIYFSYDVKMKEKGDIPEGYSVSREKKERFSLILESASTNQTSMYLCASRDTTYEQYFGPGTRLTVT.

The chain joins TRBV16 to TRBJ1-5; 10 nucleotides line up with TRBD1. The CDR3 is made up of 22 amino acids. Germline CDR1 is KGHSY and CDR2 is FQNENV. The V and J ends lost 0 bases and 2 bases, in that order; junction bases with no gene match: 19. CDR3 in amino acids: CASSQSGSGTGARGGGNQPQHF. As DNA, the CDR3 is TGTGCCAGCAGCCAATCGGGATCTGGGACAGGGGCGAGGGGTGGGGGCAATCAGCCCCAGCATTTT.

This chain links TRBV29-1 with TRBJ2-1, with 8 bases fitting TRBD2. With V trimmed by 3 bases and J by 2 bases, 6 bases remained unmatched. The CDR3 length is 15 residues. Germline V lookup: CDR1 SQVTM, CDR2 ANQGSEA. This CDR3 reads CSVDVGSGAYNEQFF. The CDR3, as DNA: TGCAGCGTTGATGTTGGTAGCGGGGCCTACAATGAGCAGTTCTTC.

The CDR3 loop is CASRTGGLGNSPLHF. The DNA of the CDR3 is TGTGCCAGCAGGACAGGGGGCTTGGGTAATTCACCCCTCCACTTT. This chain connects TRBV6-5 to TRBJ1-6; 10 bases align to TRBD1. Germline assignment: CDR1 MNHEY and CDR2 SVGAGI. The V gene end was trimmed by 6 bases and the J gene end by 6 bases; junction bases not matched to a gene: 5. This CDR3 region has 15 residues.

For the CDR3, the DNA is TGTGCCAGCAGCCCTCAGTGGGGATCGACAGATACGCAGTATTTT. Its translation: CASSPQWGSTDTQYF. The rearrangement uses TRBV11-3 and TRBJ2-3; D gene uncertain. The CDR3 is made up of 15 amino acids. Trimming left V 5 bases short and J 3 bases short, with 15 bases between. The germline V gene encodes CDR1 SGHNT and CDR2 YENEEA.

This chain connects TRBV5-4 to TRBJ2-6; the D is unclear. The V end was cut by 4 bases, the J end by 4 bases, with 6 bases between. This CDR3 region has 13 residues. Germline CDR1 is SGHNT and CDR2 is YYREEE (reference sequence). The chain's CDR3 is CASSPTGANVLTF. The CDR3 nucleotides are TGTGCCAGCAGCCCTACGGGGGCCAACGTCCTGACTTTC.